These 5 T cell receptor beta chains share one sample of origin, sequenced in a study of early stage breast cancer tumors. Repertoires were generated with immunoSEQ multiplex PCR, while TCRdb's copy carries only in-frame clones and drops some. The sample contains some 35,000 clones, approximately 74% of which appear only once. The specimen sequenced was blood. The receptors stem from a person aged 55-75 years with breast cancer.

V is TRBV9 and J is TRBJ2-1; a weak D match, TRBD1 (6 bases). CDR1 and CDR2 (germline): SGDLS, YYNGEE. The CDR3 covers 14 residues. The ends were cut back, 3 bases at V and 3 bases at J, with 10 bases in the middle. This CDR3 reads CASSGGPDYNEQFF. DNA for the CDR3: TGTGCCAGCAGCGGGGGGCCCGACTACAATGAGCAGTTCTTC.

The rearrangement uses TRBV7-2 and TRBJ2-3, with D possibly matching TRBD2 (6 bases). The CDR3 spans 16 residues. Deletions cut 4 bases from V and 1 base from J, with 15 bases between. CDR1 is SGHTA, CDR2 FQGNSA, per germline. The CDR3 nucleotides read TGTGCCAGCAGCTGGTCAGGGCGGGGCCGCACAGATACGCAGTATTTT. Its protein product is CASSWSGRGRTDTQYF.

This rearrangement joins TRBV27 to TRBJ2-7, with D unresolved. In germline, CDR1 is MNHEY, CDR2 SMNVEV (reference sequence). Between the trimmed V and J ends, which lost 5 bases and 5 bases, there was a span of 13 bases. This CDR3 has 13 residues. The CDR3 is CASSQDPPNEQYF. The CDR3 DNA follows: TGTGCCAGCAGTCAGGACCCACCCAACGAGCAGTACTTC.

The table lists this clone with a count of one. The J gene is TRBJ2-3, the V gene TRBV15; TRBD2 matches at 13 bases. The germline gives CDR1 LNHNV, CDR2 YYDKDF (reference sequence). V shed 3 bases and J 2 bases; nucleotides not matched to a gene: 2. This CDR3 has 16 residues. In DNA form, the CDR3 reads TGTGCCACCAGCAGTGGGACTAGCGGGGTCACAGATACGCAGTATTTT. Its translation is CATSSGTSGVTDTQYF.

The chain couples TRBV7-9 to TRBJ1-5; D gene unclear. This CDR3 has 14 amino acids. From germline, CDR1 is SEHNR and CDR2 FQNEAQ (reference sequence). V was clipped by 6 bases and J by 3 bases, with 12 bases between them. This CDR3 is CASSTTTYNQPQHF. The CDR3 DNA sequence: TGTGCCAGCAGTACTACCACATACAATCAGCCCCAGCATTTT.